The 9 T cell receptor beta chains listed next were all sequenced from one sample in a study of T cells in narcolepsy. Here immunoSEQ multiplex PCR was the method, and the copy in TCRdb shows in-frame clones only, minus some. Of about 40,000 clones listed, 88% were seen once; the top ten hold approximately 1.3%. The specimen was CD45RA- memory CD4+ T cells from PBMCs. These receptors originate from a human donor with narcolepsy.

The chain joins TRBV4-2 to TRBJ2-1; 8 bases line up with TRBD2. Looked up from germline, CDR1 is LGHNA and CDR2 is YNFKEQ. J lost 6 bases, V lost 6 bases, and 10 bases had no gene match. The CDR3 is 15 residues long. CDR3 nucleotides: TGTGCCAGCAGTCCTACCGGGACTAGACCCAATGAGCAGTTCTTC. This translates into CASSPTGTRPNEQFF.

The V call is TRBV4-3, the J call TRBJ1-1; D possibly corresponds to TRBD1 (6 bases). The CDR3 is 14 amino acids. Germline values: CDR1 LGHNA, CDR2 YSLEER. The germline V and J ends were trimmed by 1 base and 6 bases, with 12 bases remaining between them. CDR3 protein: CASSQGDTWAEAFF. DNA of the CDR3: TGCGCCAGCAGCCAAGGGGACACTTGGGCTGAAGCTTTCTTT.

This chain uses TRBV9 with TRBJ1-4, with D possibly TRBD1 on 6 matching bases. Germline V gives CDR1 SGDLS, CDR2 YYNGEE. The CDR3 is 19 amino acids. Deletions cut 3 bases from V and 5 bases from J, with 26 bases between. The CDR3 reads CASSASIQGIADTNEKLFF. The CDR3 DNA sequence: TGTGCCAGCAGCGCTTCTATTCAGGGGATTGCCGATACCAATGAAAAACTGTTTTTT.

The CDR3 DNA is TGTGCCAGCAGCGCTACTAGCAATGAGCAGTTCTTC. It is translated as CASSATSNEQFF. The genes are TRBV6-5 and TRBJ2-1; a weak D match, TRBD2 (5 bases). V lost 6 bases to trimming and J lost 6 bases, with 9 bases between them. CDR3 length: 12 residues. Looked up from germline, CDR1 is MNHEY and CDR2 is SVGAGI.

The V call is TRBV29-1, the J call TRBJ2-6; no clear D gene. The germline CDR1 and CDR2 sequences are SQVTM and ANQGSEA. With 7 bases removed from V and 0 bases from J, the gap between germline ends came to 7 bases. This CDR3 is 13 amino acids long. The CDR3 DNA follows: TGCAGCGGAGGCAACTCTGGGGCCAACGTCCTGACTTTC. It specifies CSGGNSGANVLTF.

V and J are TRBV23-1 and TRBJ2-7, with D possibly being TRBD1 (5 bases). TRBV23-1 is placed among ORFs of uncertain function. Trimming removed 4 bases at V and 3 bases at J, with 19 bases between. CDR3 length equals 16 residues. The CDR3 here is CASSLRRRGSDYEQYF. In DNA form, the CDR3 reads TGCGCCAGCAGTCTTCGAAGAAGGGGCTCGGACTACGAGCAGTACTTC.

This chain links TRBV10-2 with TRBJ2-7; D not certain. The CDR3 is 15 residues long. The germline V gene encodes CDR1 WSHSY and CDR2 SAAADI. Trimming cost V 1 base and J 2 bases, with 12 bases left between them. CDR3 sequence (DNA): TGCGCCAGCAGTGAGTATATAACTGCTACCTACGAGCAGTACTTC. It codes for CASSEYITATYEQYF.

This clone was counted a single time. The genes are TRBV25-1 and TRBJ2-4; 8 nucleotides agree with TRBD1. Germline V gene data show CDR1 as MGHDK and CDR2 as SYGVNS. The V and J ends lost 0 bases and 2 bases, in that order; junction bases with no gene match: 9. This CDR3 is built from 18 residues. CDR3 protein: CASSEYGQGARTKNIQYF. The CDR3 DNA follows: TGTGCCAGCAGTGAATATGGTCAGGGGGCGCGAACCAAAAACATTCAGTACTTC.

This rearrangement joins TRBV5-7 to TRBJ1-2, with D perhaps TRBD1 (5 bases). TRBV5-7 is labeled an ORF, and its function is uncertain. The V end lost 5 bases, the J end lost 3 bases, and 14 bases lay between the germline ends. The CDR3 covers 14 residues. The CDR3 DNA sequence: TGTGCCAGCAGTTGCCAAGCAGGGCACTATGGCTACACCTTC. This sequence encodes CASSCQAGHYGYTF.